Given below is one TCR beta chain in context. Its antigen has not been determined. The germline gene is not matched at one end of the junction; a read error may be the cause. Without any cell sorting, total RNA and DNA were extracted together from around 18-30 mg of bulk tissue using the AllPrep DNA/RNA mini kit. Surgical resection was performed in China between late 2015 and early 2016 on about 5 patients with histopathologically diagnosed primary liver carcinoma. At the time of sampling, the patients had chronic HBV infection and had not received any treatment. Fresh tumor and adjacent tissue pieces were bisected; one half was stored in RNAlater at -80°C, the other sent for histology. This sample stems from a study of tumor-infiltrating lymphocytes in primary liver carcinoma (TCRdb year 2017). As for the study more broadly: Hepatocellular carcinoma (four) or combined HCC and intrahepatic cholangiocarcinoma (one) was present in the five patients, who were three men and two women aged 30 to 69 years. The five patients had tumors staged T1-T3 N0M0, with maximum diameters ranging from roughly 4 to 10 cm. Each sample produced roughly 3.65 to 8 million productive TCRbeta reads, and read depth showed no significant difference between tissue types. TCRbeta repertoire sequencing, expression microarrays and whole-exome sequencing were combined in the study across five regions of each liver tumor, with adjacent normal tissue and blood also included. TCRbeta repertoire sequencing covered about 35 specimens from 5 patients: around 25 tumor regions, 5 adjacent noncancerous liver tissues and 5 peripheral blood samples. High reproducibility was observed for the technical replicate repertoires, with mean shared-clone rates about 0.92 and correlation coefficients above 0.98.

From its cysteine to its phenylalanine, the CDR3 spans 14 amino acids. The kept DNA is CDR3 alone, 42 bases in frame from the first base. General conclusions and limits of the study: The top 250 clones accounted for a significantly greater share of the repertoire in tumors than in blood (p = 0.039). Because only the TCR beta chain was sequenced and unpaired alpha chains were not captured, true repertoire diversity is likely underestimated. Because the samples were bulk and unsorted, CD4+ and CD8+ T cell repertoires could not be compared. The study included only a handful of patients, and the authors note findings should be validated in a larger study. Pairs of tumor regions showed greater repertoire overlap (mean 36%) than tumor-adjacent pairs (17%) or tumor-blood pairs (around 15%), which is consistent with antigen-driven expansion.

Using a constant-region primer and ProtoScript II reverse transcriptase, TCRbeta-specific cDNA was reverse-transcribed from around 500 ng total RNA. Construction of the TCRbeta libraries relied on three nested rounds of multiplex PCR, following a slightly modified ARM-PCR procedure. The first two PCR rounds used multiplex TRBV1-TRBV30 forward primers with a Cbeta reverse primer, each for 10 cycles. Sample barcodes and Illumina adapters were attached in a final 25-cycle PCR using Deep VentR polymerase. Before sequencing, amplicons between 200 and 500 bp were purified from gel using a QIAquick gel extraction kit. TCRbeta amplicons were sequenced on an Illumina HiSeq 2500 with 250-bp paired-end reads. Concerning the study's data processing: Trimmomatic v0.33 was used to quality-trim the reads, and FLASH v1.2.11 was used to merge paired reads so that full CDR3 sequences could be recovered. V, D and J germline segments were assigned to the rearranged TCRbeta sequences using MiGEC v1.2.1b. Clonotype statistics and Shannon-Wiener diversity indices were calculated with VDJtools v1.0.0. To cut down on sampling bias, every analysis after diversity analysis relied on just the 250 most abundant clonotypes from each sample. Through fastp at Q25 and MiXCR, TCRdb rebuilt clones from the public reads, retaining in-frame beta chains. Entries are consolidated by CDR3 protein sequence, retaining the most common genes and DNA. For this entry, the V and J calls and clone size follow TCRdb and not the study's own pipeline. In this sample the table shows about 37,000 distinct CDR3 sequences, around 80% of which occur a single time. The ten biggest clones cover 35% to 40% of the sample.

The TCR comes from a man aged 40-55 years with primary liver carcinoma and hepatitis B virus infection. The specimen sequenced was tumor-adjacent normal liver tissue. The receptor chain draws on TRBV12-3 or TRBV12-4 and TRBJ2-2; D gene: possibly TRBD2, on 5 matching bases. The DNA reads TGTGCCAGCAGTTACTCCGTGGGCACCGGGGAGCTGCCTTTT. Its coded protein is CASSYSVGTGELPF.